The entry that follows covers one T cell receptor beta chain sequence. Its antigen is unidentified. All donors came from Russia, were Caucasian and healthy, and spanned ages roughly 6 to 95. A second PCR of 7 to 11 cycles used a sample-barcoded 5' primer and a J-beta primer mix. TCRdb ran MiXCR on the 5' RACE reads and lists one entry per CDR3 protein. Here the sample spans about 1.1 million distinct CDR3 sequences, about two fifths being singletons. This sample was taken from a study of blood T cells in healthy people across ages. General study results and limits: Diversity estimates from one million T cells were considered underestimates. Donors of long life had a larger count of naive CD4+ cells and greater diversity than aged donors. Roughly linear age-related decline in beta diversity appeared, significant by age roughly 40.

CDR1 is SGHRS, CDR2 YFSETQ, per germline. Trimming removed 0 bases at V and 3 bases at J, with 13 bases between. CDR3 size: 16 residues. The sequencing sample was made of blood. The chain is built from TRBV5-1 and TRBJ2-1; possible D gene TRBD2, 5 bases. This sequence was found in a man between 18 and 29 years old in good health. For the CDR3, the DNA is TGCGCCAGCAGCTTGGCACGGGGAGAAAACTACAATGAGCAGTTCTTC. This translates into CASSLARGENYNEQFF.